A single sample is the source of the 12 T cell receptor beta chains below, sequenced in a study of cytomegalovirus exposure and HLA in healthy donors. Vbeta (60) and Jbeta (13) primers were used in the PCR. Clones were read by immunoSEQ multiplex PCR, and TCRdb kept only the in-frame ones, dropping some. The sample has about 130,000 clones; around three quarters are singletons. Sequencing was done on a sample of PBMCs. The receptors were sampled from a woman aged 50 to 60 in good health and CMV-seronegative.

The V call is TRBV7-2, the J call TRBJ2-7; 7 bases agree with TRBD2. The CDR3 length is 15 residues. The J segment lost 3 bases and the V segment lost 1 base, leaving 6 bases of the junction unmatched. CDR1 SGHTA and CDR2 FQGNSA come from the germline V gene. CDR3 residues: CASSLGGDYIYEQYF. Here the CDR3 DNA reads TGTGCCAGCAGCTTAGGGGGGGACTACATCTACGAGCAGTACTTC. Variable domain in full (rest from reference TRBV7-2 and TRBJ2-7): GAGVSQSPSNKVTEKGKDVELRCDPISGHTALYWYRQSLGQGLEFLIYFQGNSAPDKSGLPSDRFSAERTGGSVSTLTIQRTQQEDSAVYLCASSLGGDYIYEQYFGPGTRLTVT.

This clone was counted a few times. This sequence joins TRBV5-1 and TRBJ1-3, with D tentatively TRBD1 (6 bases). This CDR3 has 16 residues. The germline CDR1 and CDR2 sequences are SGHRS and YFSETQ. V gave up 2 bases and J gave up 0 bases, with 12 bases separating them. In DNA, the CDR3 is TGCGCCAGCAGCTTAGGACAGCCCAACTCTGGAAACACCATATATTTT. It translates to CASSLGQPNSGNTIYF.

The chain joins TRBV18 to TRBJ2-7; possible D gene TRBD2, 5 bases. This CDR3 has 14 residues. V was pared by 2 bases and J by 6 bases, with 14 bases between. Germline V gene data show CDR1 as KGHSH and CDR2 as LQKENI. The CDR3 here is CASSPVVGEGEQYV. The CDR3 coding sequence is TGTGCCAGCTCACCAGTCGTGGGAGAGGGCGAGCAGTACGTC.

J is TRBJ1-5 and V is TRBV5-4; TRBD1 aligns across 8 bases. The J call may be wrong; the DNA end is better matched by TRBJ2-3. Germline assignment: CDR1 SGHNT and CDR2 YYREEE (reference sequence). The CDR3 loop spans 15 amino acids. This CDR3 reads CASSAGQGSNQPQYF. The CDR3 DNA reads TGTGCCAGCAGCGCCGGACAGGGTAGCAATCAGCCCCAGTATTTT.

V and J are TRBV9 and TRBJ2-3; no clear D gene. The CDR3 is 14 residues long. The germline gives CDR1 SGDLS, CDR2 YYNGEE. Between the trimmed V and J ends, which lost 0 bases and 7 bases, there was a span of 12 bases. The chain's CDR3 is CASSVEVSRNTQYF. CDR3 bases: TGTGCCAGCAGCGTAGAGGTTTCCAGGAATACGCAGTATTTT.

The J gene is TRBJ2-5, the V gene TRBV27, with D possibly being TRBD1 (7 bases). Deletions cut 7 bases from V and 5 bases from J, with 29 bases between. This CDR3 is 18 amino acids long. CDR1 is MNHEY, CDR2 SMNVEV, per germline (reference sequence). The CDR3 region has the DNA TGTGCCAGCATGTCGGTAATGGAGGGGGCGATCTTCGGGGAGACCCAGTACTTC. Protein product: CASMSVMEGAIFGETQYF.

This chain uses TRBV11-3 with TRBJ2-3; tentative D call: TRBD2 (6 bases). Germline V gene data show CDR1 as SGHNT and CDR2 as YENEEA. The CDR3 totals 18 residues. The V end was cut by 4 bases, the J end by 5 bases, with 25 bases between. The DNA of the CDR3 is TGTGCCAGCAGCTCGTCCGGGACTCCCGTCCCGGGTGGAGATACGCAGTATTTT. It yields the protein CASSSSGTPVPGGDTQYF. Combining the CDR3 with reference TRBV11-3 and TRBJ2-3 gives the whole variable domain EAGVVQSPRYKIIEKKQPVAFWCNPISGHNTLYWYLQNLGQGPELLIRYENEEAVDDSQLPKDRFSAERLKGVDSTLKIQPAELGDSAVYLCASSSSGTPVPGGDTQYFGPGTRLTVL.

CDR3: CASSDGERQPQHF. The CDR3, as DNA: TGCGCCAGCAGCGACGGGGAGAGACAGCCCCAGCATTTT. This chain joins TRBV10-2 and TRBJ1-5, with D hard to call. V lost 6 bases, J lost 7 bases, and 13 bases lay in between. The CDR3 is 13 amino acids. Germline CDR1 and CDR2: WSHSY and SAAADI.

This chain links TRBV11-3 with TRBJ1-1; D possibly corresponds to TRBD1 (6 bases). Deletions cut 6 bases from V and 1 base from J, with 15 bases between. This CDR3 spans 15 amino acids. Germline V CDR1 and CDR2: SGHNT, YENEEA. The CDR3 spells CASRAGGHRNTEAFF. The CDR3 DNA follows: TGTGCCAGCAGGGCGGGGGGACACCGGAACACTGAAGCTTTCTTT.

This clone appeared a single time. This sequence joins TRBV9 and TRBJ2-3, with 12 bases aligning to TRBD2. CDR3 length equals 18 residues. V lost 2 bases to trimming and J lost 4 bases; unmatched junction nucleotides: 11. Germline CDR1 is SGDLS and CDR2 is YYNGEE. In DNA form, the CDR3 reads TGTGCCAGCAGCGTCGGGCTAGCGGGAGGGCTTGGGGCAGATACGCAGTATTTT. It yields the protein CASSVGLAGGLGADTQYF.

This clone has more than one count but fewer than ten. This rearrangement joins TRBV7-9 to TRBJ2-2; 11 nucleotides agree with TRBD2. Germline V gene sequence: CDR1 SEHNR, CDR2 FQNEAQ (reference sequence). The CDR3 sequence is 17 residues long. The trim removed 2 bases at V and 6 bases at J, leaving 8 bases unmatched. As DNA, the CDR3 is TGTGCCAGCAGCTTAACTAGCGGGAGCGGCTCGGCCGGGGAGCTGTTTTTT. It translates to CASSLTSGSGSAGELFF. The full variable domain, rest sourced from reference TRBV7-9 and TRBJ2-2, is DTGVSQNPRHKITKRGQNVTFRCDPISEHNRLYWYRQTLGQGPEFLTYFQNEAQLEKSRLLSDRFSAERPKGSFSTLEIQRTEQGDSAMYLCASSLTSGSGSAGELFFGEGSRLTVL.

The chain employs TRBV7-2 and TRBJ2-3; 7 nucleotides agree with TRBD1. The CDR3 runs 16 residues. The trim removed 5 bases at V and 0 bases at J, leaving 8 bases unmatched. Germline V gene data show CDR1 as SGHTA and CDR2 as FQGNSA. CDR3 amino acids: CASSPQTGISTDTQYF. The CDR3, as DNA: TGTGCCAGCAGCCCCCAGACAGGGATTAGCACAGATACGCAGTATTTT.